This passage covers 29 T cell receptor beta chains from one sample sequenced in a study of cytomegalovirus exposure and HLA in healthy donors. In the PCR, 60 Vbeta and 13 Jbeta primers were used. The data were produced by immunoSEQ multiplex PCR, yet TCRdb's version contains in-frame clones alone and is incomplete. The table lists 200,000 or so clones, roughly 80% of them singletons. The specimen was PBMCs. The receptors were sampled from a young man in good health and CMV-seronegative.

The J gene is TRBJ2-3, the V gene TRBV5-1; 11 nucleotides line up with TRBD1. This CDR3 has 15 amino acids. Germline assignment: CDR1 SGHRS and CDR2 YFSETQ. V was pared by 4 bases and J by 5 bases, with 6 bases of the junction left unmatched. This CDR3 reads CASSLGTGGKDTQYF. The CDR3 nucleotides are TGCGCCAGCAGCCTCGGGACAGGGGGGAAAGATACGCAGTATTTT.

The V gene is TRBV7-8, the J gene TRBJ2-5; weak D call: TRBD2 (6 bases). Germline CDR1 reads SGHVS; CDR2 reads FQNEAQ. Trimming took off 2 bases at V and 6 bases at J, with 13 bases between the two ends. This CDR3 has 14 amino acids. The CDR3 DNA sequence: TGTGCCAGCAGCTTACCGTGGAGGGAGAAGACCCAGTACTTC. This gives the protein CASSLPWREKTQYF.

This chain joins TRBV28 and TRBJ1-2; D not resolved. The germline V gene encodes CDR1 MDHEN and CDR2 SYDVKM. V was trimmed by 2 bases and J by 0 bases, leaving 10 bases between them. This CDR3 spans 15 amino acids. The DNA of the CDR3 is TGTGCCAGCAGTTTAGTCACACCTCCTAACTATGGCTACACCTTC. This encodes CASSLVTPPNYGYTF.

The chain couples TRBV5-1 to TRBJ1-4; weak D call: TRBD1 (5 bases). The V gene lost 4 bases and the J gene lost 2 bases, with 12 bases spanning the gap. The CDR3 loop spans 15 amino acids. Germline CDR1 and CDR2: SGHRS and YFSETQ. CDR3 bases: TGCGCCAGCAGCCCTCAGGGTTACACTAATGAAAAACTGTTTTTT. Translation: CASSPQGYTNEKLFF.

V is TRBV5-1 and J is TRBJ1-1; no firm D call. The CDR3 is 13 residues long. Trimming pared 5 bases from V and 4 bases from J, leaving 12 bases between. Per germline, CDR1 SGHRS and CDR2 YFSETQ. In nucleotides, the CDR3 is TGCGCCAGCAGGATGGACTGGGTCACTGAAGCTTTCTTT. Protein product: CASRMDWVTEAFF.

This clone was observed once. The chain employs TRBV6-1 and TRBJ1-6, with TRBD1 matching over 7 bases. Per germline, CDR1 MNHNS and CDR2 SASEGT. CDR3 length: 16 amino acids. V gave up 2 bases and J gave up 13 bases; unmatched junction bases: 14. The CDR3 DNA is TGTGCCAGCAGTGAAAGCCGGGTAGGGGGCGGCATCCCCCTCCACTTT. Protein sequence: CASSESRVGGGIPLHF.

This clone was seen only once. Other DNA sequences within the sample encode an identical CDR3. This chain connects TRBV5-1 to TRBJ2-7; 7 bases are a match to TRBD2. V lost 0 bases, J lost 6 bases, and 6 bases stayed unmatched. Germline V gene sequence: CDR1 SGHRS, CDR2 YFSETQ. This CDR3 has 14 residues. The CDR3 loop is CASSLAAGDGEQYF. The CDR3 nucleotides read TGCGCCAGCAGCTTGGCCGCGGGGGACGGCGAGCAGTACTTC.

The rearrangement joins TRBV7-8 to TRBJ2-7; 9 positions match TRBD1. Germline-derived CDR1 and CDR2 are SGHVS and FQNEAQ. The CDR3 length is 15 residues. V gave up 2 bases and J gave up 2 bases; unmatched junction bases: 4. DNA of the CDR3: TGTGCCAGCAGCTTAAGACAGGGGGGGACCTACGAGCAGTACTTC. As protein: CASSLRQGGTYEQYF.

The J gene is TRBJ2-5, the V gene TRBV7-9, with 7 bases identical to TRBD2. This CDR3 region has 15 residues. J lost 5 bases, V lost 1 base, and 7 bases had no gene match. The germline V gene encodes CDR1 SEHNR and CDR2 FQNEAQ (reference sequence). Written as DNA, the CDR3 is TGTGCCAGCAGCTTAGTTTCGGGGGGTCGCGAGACCCAGTACTTC. Its protein product is CASSLVSGGRETQYF.

The chain recombines TRBV6-6 with TRBJ2-5; 8 nucleotides match TRBD2. The CDR3 runs 14 residues. The V gene end was trimmed by 5 bases and the J gene end by 5 bases; junction bases not matched to a gene: 7. The germline CDR1 and CDR2 sequences are MNHNY and SVGAGI (reference sequence). The CDR3 DNA sequence: TGTGCCAGCAGTACGGGGGGGTCAGGGGAGACCCAGTACTTC. Protein sequence: CASSTGGSGETQYF.

The chain is built from TRBV2 and TRBJ1-5, with D possibly matching TRBD1 (5 bases). CDR1 is SNHLY, CDR2 FYNNEI, per germline. The V and J ends lost 6 bases and 0 bases respectively, with 12 bases between them. The CDR3 covers 15 residues. The CDR3 DNA reads TGTGCCAGCAGATTACAGGCTATTAGCAATCAGCCCCAGCATTTT. This encodes CASRLQAISNQPQHF.

V usage is TRBV9 and J usage is TRBJ2-2, with TRBD2 matching over 10 bases. The CDR3 spans 17 residues. Trimming removed 0 bases from V and 3 bases from J; junction bases left unmatched: 5. Germline CDR1 SGDLS, CDR2 YYNGEE. CDR3 region: CASSVAASGGHTGELFF. Written as DNA, the CDR3 is TGTGCCAGCAGCGTAGCGGCTAGCGGGGGACACACCGGGGAGCTGTTTTTT.

The chain links TRBV28 to TRBJ2-2; 8 bases are shared with TRBD1. There are 17 residues in the CDR3. Germline lookup yields CDR1 MDHEN and CDR2 SYDVKM. J lost 4 bases, V lost 5 bases, and 12 bases had no gene match. DNA of the CDR3: TGTGCCAGCAGTCCCTGGACAGGGATTGGGGCCACCGGGGAGCTGTTTTTT. Translating gives CASSPWTGIGATGELFF.

The chain links TRBV6-5 to TRBJ1-1; 7 bases map to TRBD1. The CDR3 is made up of 14 amino acids. Germline CDR1 is MNHEY and CDR2 is SVGAGI. Germline trimming cut 1 base from V and 5 bases from J; bases unmatched to any gene: 4. CDR3 nucleotide sequence: TGTGCCAGCAGTTACTTACAGGGGAGGACTGAAGCTTTCTTT. It codes for CASSYLQGRTEAFF.

The J gene is TRBJ1-2, the V gene TRBV6-5; perhaps TRBD1 as D (6 bases). V was shortened by 6 bases and J by 2 bases, with 16 bases between the two germline ends. CDR1 and CDR2 from the germline V gene are MNHEY and SVGAGI. The CDR3 totals 15 residues. The CDR3 coding sequence is TGTGCCAGCAGGGGGCCGGCAGGGGTCAACTATGGCTACACCTTC. Protein sequence: CASRGPAGVNYGYTF.

This clone has just a few counts. J is TRBJ2-1 and V is TRBV6-6, with 10 positions matching TRBD1. CDR1 and CDR2 from the germline V gene are MNHNY and SVGAGI (reference sequence). J gave up 11 bases and V 7 bases, and 17 bases lay outside the gene matches. The CDR3 is 16 amino acids. The CDR3 region has the DNA TGTGCCAGCAAGAAGCCCGGGACAGGGGACGGGATTCAGCAGTTCTTC. Translated, it gives CASKKPGTGDGIQQFF.

The chain has TRBV5-1 and TRBJ1-5; unclear D gene. Trimming took 4 bases from V and 0 from J, leaving 11 bases between them. Per the germline V gene, CDR1 is SGHRS and CDR2 is YFSETQ. The CDR3 loop spans 15 amino acids. CDR3: CASSQEGNSNQPQHF. The CDR3 nucleotides read TGCGCCAGCAGCCAAGAGGGCAATAGCAATCAGCCCCAGCATTTT.

The genes are TRBV7-9 and TRBJ2-7; 7 bases map to TRBD1. The CDR3 contains 16 residues. Germline lookup yields CDR1 SEHNR and CDR2 FQNEAQ (reference sequence). V gave up 4 bases and J gave up 4 bases; unmatched junction bases: 13. CDR3 sequence reads: CASSSNTGTVLYEQYF. The CDR3 DNA sequence: TGTGCCAGCAGCTCAAACACCGGGACAGTCCTATACGAGCAGTACTTC.

The rearrangement uses TRBV27 and TRBJ2-1; TRBD2 is a possible D gene (6 bases). Germline lookup yields CDR1 MNHEY and CDR2 SMNVEV (reference sequence). Trimming stripped 2 bases from V and 7 bases from J, with 6 bases between. The CDR3 totals 12 residues. The CDR3 coding sequence is TGTGCCAGCAGTTTAGGAGGGAATGAGCAGTTCTTC. It yields the protein CASSLGGNEQFF.

V usage is TRBV15 and J usage is TRBJ2-1; 9 nucleotides line up with TRBD2. The germline CDR1 and CDR2 sequences are LNHNV and YYDKDF (reference sequence). The CDR3 is 18 residues long. Trimming took 0 bases from V and 4 from J; bases not matched to a gene: 10. As DNA, the CDR3 is TGTGCCACCAGCAGAGAGGGGCCCCGCGGGGGGGTTTACAATGAGCAGTTCTTC. Amino acid sequence: CATSREGPRGGVYNEQFF.

The chain carries TRBV6-4 and TRBJ1-2; D not resolved. V was shortened by 3 bases and J by 2 bases, with 16 bases between the two germline ends. The CDR3 spans 16 residues. Germline V gene data show CDR1 as MRHNA and CDR2 as SNTAGT. The CDR3 here is CASSDPSRGGNYGYTF. Written as DNA, the CDR3 is TGTGCCAGCAGTGATCCCAGTCGAGGAGGAAACTATGGCTACACCTTC.

The chain recombines TRBV4-2 with TRBJ2-7; TRBD2 matches 8 bases. CDR3 length: 16 residues. V was pared by 0 bases and J by 0 bases, with 4 bases of the junction left unmatched. Germline V gene lookup returns CDR1 LGHNA and CDR2 YNFKEQ. Here the CDR3 DNA reads TGTGCCAGCAGCCAAGAGATAGCGGGGATCTCCTACGAGCAGTACTTC. Its translation is CASSQEIAGISYEQYF.

The chain couples TRBV15 to TRBJ2-1; 8 bases fit TRBD1. This CDR3 comprises 15 residues. The V gene's germline CDR1 is LNHNV and CDR2 YYDKDF (reference sequence). The V and J ends lost 5 bases and 8 bases, in that order; junction bases with no gene match: 11. Here the CDR3 reads CATSGDRPPKDEQFF. The CDR3 nucleotides read TGTGCCACCAGCGGGGACAGGCCGCCAAAGGATGAGCAGTTCTTC.

A single count supports this clone. The V call is TRBV6-1, the J call TRBJ1-2; D may be TRBD1 (5 bases). Germline assignment: CDR1 MNHNS and CDR2 SASEGT. V shed 4 bases and J shed 4 bases, with 19 bases lying between them. The CDR3 has 16 residues. The CDR3 region is CASSAVVSTAFYGYTF. CDR3 sequence (DNA): TGTGCCAGCAGTGCCGTCGTCTCGACAGCCTTCTATGGCTACACCTTC.

V and J are TRBV15 and TRBJ1-1; D might be TRBD1 (6 bases). The CDR3 extends over 13 amino acids. Germline-derived CDR1 and CDR2 are LNHNV and YYDKDF (reference sequence). Trimming took off 5 bases at V and 4 bases at J, with 11 bases between the two ends. CDR3 in DNA: TGTGCCACCAGCGGTAGCAGGGGCACTGAAGCTTTCTTT. Encoded protein: CATSGSRGTEAFF.

The V gene is TRBV2, the J gene TRBJ2-3, with D possibly matching TRBD1 (7 bases). Looked up from germline, CDR1 is SNHLY and CDR2 is FYNNEI. Deletions cut 6 bases from V and 0 bases from J, with 13 bases between. The CDR3 sequence is 15 residues long. The CDR3 is CASRLQGTSTDTQYF. The CDR3 DNA reads TGTGCCAGCAGGTTACAGGGGACTAGCACAGATACGCAGTATTTT.

V is TRBV4-2 and J is TRBJ2-7, with D possibly TRBD1 on 6 matching bases. CDR3 length: 13 amino acids. With 4 bases removed from V and 2 bases from J, the gap between germline ends came to 9 bases. Germline CDR1 is LGHNA and CDR2 is YNFKEQ. The CDR3 region is CASSPRTAYEQYF. CDR3 nucleotide sequence: TGTGCCAGCAGCCCCCGGACAGCCTACGAGCAGTACTTC.

This chain links TRBV7-9 with TRBJ2-1; 9 positions agree with TRBD1. Germline V gives CDR1 SEHNR, CDR2 FQNEAQ (reference sequence). The CDR3 has 15 residues. With 4 bases clipped from V and 6 bases from J, the junction kept 7 bases outside the gene matches. The chain's CDR3 is CASSSGQGRVNEQFF. In DNA form, the CDR3 reads TGTGCCAGCAGCTCCGGACAGGGGAGGGTCAATGAGCAGTTCTTC.

J is TRBJ1-6 and V is TRBV28; D perhaps matches TRBD1 (6 bases). The V gene lost 3 bases and the J gene lost 7 bases, with 16 bases spanning the gap. The CDR3 is 16 amino acids. Germline-derived CDR1 and CDR2 are MDHEN and SYDVKM. The CDR3 sequence: CASSFSGVLLNSPLHF. Here the CDR3 DNA reads TGTGCCAGCAGTTTTTCAGGGGTTCTCCTCAATTCACCCCTCCACTTT.